A selection of T cell receptor beta chains follows, all from one sample in a study of blood T cells in healthy people across ages. One entry per CDR3 protein, called by TCRdb with MiXCR from the 5' RACE reads. The table includes fewer than 900,000 distinct CDR3 sequences, approximately 39% detected once. Sequences were obtained from blood. These receptors were obtained from a woman aged 60 to 75 in good health. Each CDR3 is given with its conserved first and last residue. D genes are given only for firm matches. A row's size may be missing; if present it is once, few, many or a size class.

v_call: TRBV25-1; j_call: TRBJ2-1; d_call: TRBD1; clone_size: few; cdr3_nt: TGTGCCAGCAGGGAAAGCAGGACAGGAGTCTCCTACAATGAGCAGTTCTTC; cdr3_aa: CASRESRTGVSYNEQFF
v_call: TRBV29-1; j_call: TRBJ1-1; d_call: -; clone_size: few; cdr3_nt: TGCAGCGGTGACACGCAAGGTAGTAGAGCTTTCTTT; cdr3_aa: CSGDTQGSRAFF
v_call: TRBV20-1; j_call: TRBJ2-5; d_call: -; clone_size: -; cdr3_nt: TGCAGTGCTAGAGATTCTGGAGCCAATGAGCAGTACTTC; cdr3_aa: CSARDSGANEQYF
v_call: TRBV6-2/TRBV6-3; j_call: TRBJ1-1; d_call: TRBD1; clone_size: -; cdr3_nt: TGTGCCAGCAGTTACCGGACAGGGCCTGAAGCTTTCTTT; cdr3_aa: CASSYRTGPEAFF
v_call: TRBV5-6; j_call: TRBJ2-5; d_call: TRBD2; clone_size: few; cdr3_nt: TGTGCCAGCAGCTTGAGGAGCGGGAGGGCCGCGGAGACCCAGTACTTC; cdr3_aa: CASSLRSGRAAETQYF
v_call: TRBV13; j_call: TRBJ1-5; d_call: -; clone_size: few; cdr3_nt: TGTGCCAGCAGCGCGGGAGGGAGCAATCAGCCCCAGCATTTT; cdr3_aa: CASSAGGSNQPQHF
v_call: TRBV12-3/TRBV12-4; j_call: TRBJ2-2; d_call: TRBD1; clone_size: -; cdr3_nt: TGTGCCAGCAGTTCCAGGGACAGGGGGCGAGGGACCGGGGAGCTGTTTTTT; cdr3_aa: CASSSRDRGRGTGELFF
v_call: TRBV7-6; j_call: TRBJ2-1; d_call: TRBD2; clone_size: few; cdr3_nt: TGTGCCAGCAGCCCCGCTTGGGGGGGACCCTACAATGAGCAGTTCTTC; cdr3_aa: CASSPAWGGPYNEQFF
v_call: TRBV7-9; j_call: TRBJ2-7; d_call: -; clone_size: -; cdr3_nt: TGTGCCAGCAGCTTAGCGCCATTACAGGGTCCCGAGCAGTACTTC; cdr3_aa: CASSLAPLQGPEQYF
v_call: TRBV20-1; j_call: TRBJ2-1; d_call: -; clone_size: few; cdr3_nt: TGCAGTGCTAGGTTGGCCGGCACTGTCTACAATGAGCAGTTCTTC; cdr3_aa: CSARLAGTVYNEQFF
v_call: TRBV6-2/TRBV6-3; j_call: TRBJ2-3; d_call: -; clone_size: -; cdr3_nt: TGTGCCAGCAGTTACGGACAAAGCACAGATACGCAGTATTTT; cdr3_aa: CASSYGQSTDTQYF
v_call: TRBV30; j_call: TRBJ2-7; d_call: -; clone_size: -; cdr3_nt: TGTGCCTGGAGTGTAACACGCGAGCAGTACTTC; cdr3_aa: CAWSVTREQYF
v_call: TRBV27; j_call: TRBJ1-1; d_call: -; clone_size: once; cdr3_nt: TGTGCCAGCAGTTTACAAGGGAGGGTGGGCACTGAAGCTTTCTTT; cdr3_aa: CASSLQGRVGTEAFF
v_call: TRBV29-1; j_call: TRBJ1-4; d_call: TRBD1; clone_size: many; cdr3_nt: TGCAGCGTTACCGGGACAGGGAATGAAAAACTGTTTTTT; cdr3_aa: CSVTGTGNEKLFF
v_call: TRBV18; j_call: TRBJ1-4; d_call: -; clone_size: -; cdr3_nt: TGTGCCAGCTCCCGTGCCCCCCGGGAAAAACTGTTTTTT; cdr3_aa: CASSRAPREKLFF
v_call: TRBV14; j_call: TRBJ2-3; d_call: TRBD2; clone_size: -; cdr3_nt: TGTGCCAGCAGCCATAGCCTACTAGCGGGAGCGGCAGATACGCAGTATTTT; cdr3_aa: CASSHSLLAGAADTQYF
v_call: TRBV25-1; j_call: TRBJ1-6; d_call: TRBD1; clone_size: -; cdr3_nt: TGTGCCGGACAGGGTAACGAAAATAATTCACCCCTCCACTTT; cdr3_aa: CAGQGNENNSPLHF
v_call: TRBV6-5; j_call: TRBJ2-7; d_call: -; clone_size: few; cdr3_nt: TGTGCCAGCAGGCTGGCAGGAGTCTACGAGCAGTACTTC; cdr3_aa: CASRLAGVYEQYF
v_call: TRBV9; j_call: TRBJ2-1; d_call: -; clone_size: few; cdr3_nt: TGTGCCAGCAGCCCAACGGAATTGGTCCGGGCCCGGTTCTTC; cdr3_aa: CASSPTELVRARFF
v_call: TRBV20-1; j_call: TRBJ1-6; d_call: TRBD1; clone_size: -; cdr3_nt: TGCAGTGCTAGAGGGGACAGGGGGATCAGTAATTCACCCCTCCACTTT; cdr3_aa: CSARGDRGISNSPLHF
v_call: TRBV28; j_call: TRBJ1-4; d_call: TRBD1; clone_size: few; cdr3_nt: TGTGCCAGCAGAATTTTGACAGGGGGTGGTGAAAAACTGTTTTTT; cdr3_aa: CASRILTGGGEKLFF
v_call: TRBV7-2; j_call: TRBJ2-3; d_call: -; clone_size: -; cdr3_nt: TGTGCCAGCAGCTTAGGGATGGCGACCAGCACAGATACGCAGTATTTT; cdr3_aa: CASSLGMATSTDTQYF
v_call: TRBV6-5; j_call: TRBJ1-2; d_call: -; clone_size: -; cdr3_nt: TGTGCCAGCAGACCGGTGACAGGTTTCTATGGCTACACCTTC; cdr3_aa: CASRPVTGFYGYTF
v_call: TRBV5-1; j_call: TRBJ2-1; d_call: TRBD2; clone_size: few; cdr3_nt: TGCGCCAGCAGCTTGGAGGGGACTAGCGGGTCCCTCAATGAGCAGTTCTTC; cdr3_aa: CASSLEGTSGSLNEQFF
v_call: TRBV20-1; j_call: TRBJ2-5; d_call: -; clone_size: -; cdr3_nt: TGCAGTGCTAGATACCCTGGGGCCCGAGAGACCCAGTACTTC; cdr3_aa: CSARYPGARETQYF
v_call: TRBV7-2; j_call: TRBJ2-6; d_call: -; clone_size: many; cdr3_nt: TGTGCCAGCAGCCTGCCACCAGGCACTGGGGCCAACGTCCTGACTTTC; cdr3_aa: CASSLPPGTGANVLTF
v_call: TRBV29-1; j_call: TRBJ2-7; d_call: TRBD1; clone_size: few; cdr3_nt: TGCGGCGTTGGGGCAGGACAGGCGGCCCTAGAACGGTACTTC; cdr3_aa: CGVGAGQAALERYF
v_call: TRBV25-1; j_call: TRBJ2-7; d_call: -; clone_size: few; cdr3_nt: TGTGCCAGCGCTAAAACCTACGAGCAGTACTTC; cdr3_aa: CASAKTYEQYF
v_call: TRBV25-1; j_call: TRBJ1-5; d_call: TRBD1; clone_size: many; cdr3_nt: TGTGCCAGCAGGGGACAGGGAGGCAATCAGCCCCAGCATTTT; cdr3_aa: CASRGQGGNQPQHF
v_call: TRBV4-2; j_call: TRBJ1-2; d_call: -; clone_size: -; cdr3_nt: TGTGCCAGCAGCCATTCGACCGAGAGCAGGGTGCGTGGCTACACCTTC; cdr3_aa: CASSHSTESRVRGYTF
v_call: TRBV5-1; j_call: TRBJ1-4; d_call: TRBD1; clone_size: few; cdr3_nt: TGCGCCAGCAGCACAGGGGGCACTAATGAAAAACTGTTTTTT; cdr3_aa: CASSTGGTNEKLFF
v_call: TRBV7-9; j_call: TRBJ1-6; d_call: -; clone_size: many; cdr3_nt: TGTGCCAGCAGCTTATCCGTATTTGATTCACCCCTCCACTTT; cdr3_aa: CASSLSVFDSPLHF
v_call: TRBV27; j_call: TRBJ2-4; d_call: -; clone_size: -; cdr3_nt: TGTGCCAGCAGTCCGCCCAGGGGCTCGCTAAACATTCAGTACTTC; cdr3_aa: CASSPPRGSLNIQYF
v_call: TRBV14; j_call: TRBJ2-4; d_call: TRBD2; clone_size: -; cdr3_nt: TGTGCCAGCAGCCCAGTCGTTGGGGGGGGGTCCAAAAACATTCAGTACTTC; cdr3_aa: CASSPVVGGGSKNIQYF
v_call: TRBV7-3; j_call: TRBJ2-1; d_call: TRBD2; clone_size: few; cdr3_nt: TGTGCCAGCAGCTCCTCGGGGGGTACACACAATGAGCAGTTCTTC; cdr3_aa: CASSSSGGTHNEQFF
v_call: TRBV5-1; j_call: TRBJ2-7; d_call: TRBD1; clone_size: -; cdr3_nt: TGCGCCAGCAGCTTTGTCCCCCCCGGGACAGGGTCCTACGAGCAGTACTTC; cdr3_aa: CASSFVPPGTGSYEQYF
v_call: TRBV7-9; j_call: TRBJ2-3; d_call: TRBD2; clone_size: -; cdr3_nt: TGTGCCAGCAGCTTACGCGGGGGAGTTACTAGCACACATACGCAGTATTTT; cdr3_aa: CASSLRGGVTSTHTQYF
v_call: TRBV7-3; j_call: TRBJ2-1; d_call: TRBD2; clone_size: few; cdr3_nt: TGTGCCAGCAGCCACCTGCCCGCGGGGGGGTACAATGAGCAGTTCTTC; cdr3_aa: CASSHLPAGGYNEQFF
v_call: TRBV4-3; j_call: TRBJ1-6; d_call: -; clone_size: many; cdr3_nt: TGCGCCAGCAGCCAAGATCTAGGGGGACTCCTCCACTTT; cdr3_aa: CASSQDLGGLLHF
v_call: TRBV6-2/TRBV6-3; j_call: TRBJ2-5; d_call: -; clone_size: -; cdr3_nt: TGTGCCAGCAGTTACTCGTTCGAGACCCAGTACTTC; cdr3_aa: CASSYSFETQYF
v_call: TRBV14; j_call: TRBJ2-7; d_call: -; clone_size: -; cdr3_nt: TGTGCCAGCAGCCAACTGGGATACGAGCAGTACTTC; cdr3_aa: CASSQLGYEQYF
v_call: TRBV6-5; j_call: TRBJ2-3; d_call: -; clone_size: -; cdr3_nt: TGTGTCAGCAGTAGAGACGGCACAGATACGCAGTATTTT; cdr3_aa: CVSSRDGTDTQYF
v_call: TRBV5-6; j_call: TRBJ2-5; d_call: -; clone_size: -; cdr3_nt: TGTGCCAGCAGCCCGCCCCCGAACAGCGACAATGAGCAGTACTTC; cdr3_aa: CASSPPPNSDNEQYF
v_call: TRBV3-1; j_call: TRBJ2-1; d_call: TRBD1; clone_size: -; cdr3_nt: TGTGCCAGCAGTCGACCGGGACAGGGGTTCAGTGAGCAGTTCTTC; cdr3_aa: CASSRPGQGFSEQFF
v_call: TRBV4-2; j_call: TRBJ2-3; d_call: -; clone_size: -; cdr3_nt: TGTGCCAGCAGCCGTCACGGGACGGTCAGCACAGATACGCAGTATTTT; cdr3_aa: CASSRHGTVSTDTQYF
v_call: TRBV5-1; j_call: TRBJ1-6; d_call: TRBD1; clone_size: -; cdr3_nt: TGCGCCAGCAGCTCCTCCGGGACAGGGGGTTTGGATTCACCCCTCCACTTT; cdr3_aa: CASSSSGTGGLDSPLHF
v_call: TRBV9; j_call: TRBJ2-7; d_call: TRBD2; clone_size: -; cdr3_nt: TGTGCCAGCAGCGTATCTGGGACTAGCGGGGCCAACTCCTACGAGCAGTACTTC; cdr3_aa: CASSVSGTSGANSYEQYF
v_call: TRBV12-3/TRBV12-4; j_call: TRBJ2-1; d_call: TRBD1; clone_size: many; cdr3_nt: TGTGCCAGCAGTTTGGGGACAGGGAACAATGAGCAGTTCTTC; cdr3_aa: CASSLGTGNNEQFF
v_call: TRBV14; j_call: TRBJ2-7; d_call: -; clone_size: -; cdr3_nt: TGTGCCAGCAGCCAAGGTTCGACCTACGAGCAGTACTTC; cdr3_aa: CASSQGSTYEQYF
v_call: TRBV12-3/TRBV12-4; j_call: TRBJ1-6; d_call: -; clone_size: -; cdr3_nt: TGTGCCAGCGGCCTGGGGGGCCGTAATTCACCCCTCCACTTT; cdr3_aa: CASGLGGRNSPLHF
v_call: TRBV9; j_call: TRBJ1-5; d_call: -; clone_size: -; cdr3_nt: TGTGCCAGCAGCGTGGCGACAGGCCCGAATCAGCCCCAGCATTTT; cdr3_aa: CASSVATGPNQPQHF
v_call: TRBV7-3; j_call: TRBJ2-1; d_call: -; clone_size: -; cdr3_nt: TGTGCCAGCAGCCCCATAGGGTCACGGGGACGGGGGAGGAATGAGCAGTTCTTC; cdr3_aa: CASSPIGSRGRGRNEQFF